This is a list of T cell receptor beta chains from one sample in a study of cytomegalovirus exposure and HLA in healthy donors. Libraries were prepared by immunoSEQ multiplex PCR; TCRdb keeps only in-frame clonotypes and omits some of them. This sample yields 150,000 to 200,000 clones, of which approximately 85% are seen a single time; around 2.3% belongs to the top ten. The specimen sequenced was PBMCs. These receptors were obtained from a woman aged 45-65 years in good health and CMV-seronegative. The CDR3 runs from the conserved cysteine through the conserved F or W. The D gene is left open where the match is weak. Size is stated for part of the rows, as once, few or many counts, or as a class when the clone is expanded.

clone size: -
D gene: TRBD2
V gene: TRBV7-2
J gene: TRBJ2-6
CDR3 DNA: TGTGCCAGCAGCTTAGACGAGCGGGAGACTGGGGCCAACGTCCTGACTTTC
CDR3 protein: CASSLDERETGANVLTF

clone size: few
D gene: TRBD2
V gene: TRBV7-9
J gene: TRBJ2-3
CDR3 DNA: TGTGCCAGCAGCCCGGGACTAGCTGAGGATACGCAGTATTTT
CDR3 protein: CASSPGLAEDTQYF

clone size: few
D gene: TRBD1
V gene: TRBV28
J gene: TRBJ2-1
CDR3 DNA: TGTGCCAGTGCTCAGGGGGCTTGGGGCAACGACGGTGAGCAGTTCTTC
CDR3 protein: CASAQGAWGNDGEQFF

clone size: -
D gene: -
V gene: TRBV5-1
J gene: TRBJ1-1
CDR3 DNA: TGCGCCAGCAGCTTCCGGGATAAAAACACTGAAGCTTTCTTT
CDR3 protein: CASSFRDKNTEAFF

clone size: -
D gene: -
V gene: TRBV2
J gene: TRBJ2-7
CDR3 DNA: TGTGCCAGCAGCTTTCCGAATTCCTACGAGCAGTACTTC
CDR3 protein: CASSFPNSYEQYF

clone size: -
D gene: -
V gene: TRBV6-5
J gene: TRBJ1-1
CDR3 DNA: TGTGCCAGCAGTTCTCGGGGGGGGAGGACTGAAGCTTTCTTT
CDR3 protein: CASSSRGGRTEAFF

clone size: -
D gene: -
V gene: TRBV30
J gene: TRBJ1-2
CDR3 DNA: TGTGCCTGGAGTGTGGCAGGGGCGCAGGGCTACACCTTC
CDR3 protein: CAWSVAGAQGYTF

clone size: -
D gene: -
V gene: TRBV6-6
J gene: TRBJ2-7
CDR3 DNA: TGTGCCAGCGGGCGAGGGGGTGAGCAGTACTTC
CDR3 protein: CASGRGGEQYF

clone size: -
D gene: TRBD2
V gene: TRBV5-4
J gene: TRBJ2-5
CDR3 DNA: TGTGCCAGCAGACTAGCGGTGGGGGAGACCCAGTACTTC
CDR3 protein: CASRLAVGETQYF

clone size: -
D gene: -
V gene: TRBV7-9
J gene: TRBJ2-1
CDR3 DNA: TGTGCCAGCAGCCCCGTCGTCTACAATGAGCAGTTCTTC
CDR3 protein: CASSPVVYNEQFF

clone size: -
D gene: -
V gene: TRBV5-1
J gene: TRBJ1-5
CDR3 DNA: TGCGCCAGCAGCGCGGAGGGTGGGAATAGCAATCAGCCCCAGCATTTT
CDR3 protein: CASSAEGGNSNQPQHF

clone size: few
D gene: TRBD1
V gene: TRBV30
J gene: TRBJ2-7
CDR3 DNA: TGTGCCTGGAGACAGACAGGGATCTACGAGCAGTACTTC
CDR3 protein: CAWRQTGIYEQYF

clone size: -
D gene: TRBD1
V gene: TRBV27
J gene: TRBJ2-7
CDR3 DNA: TGTGCCAGCAGTCCGAGGACAGGATCCTACGAGCAGTACTTC
CDR3 protein: CASSPRTGSYEQYF

clone size: -
D gene: -
V gene: TRBV28
J gene: TRBJ2-5
CDR3 DNA: TGTGCCAGCAGTTTGAACAACCCAGGAACCCAGTACTTC
CDR3 protein: CASSLNNPGTQYF

clone size: -
D gene: TRBD1
V gene: TRBV19
J gene: TRBJ1-5
CDR3 DNA: TGTGCCAGTAGAAACAGGGGGGAACAGCCCCAGCATTTT
CDR3 protein: CASRNRGEQPQHF